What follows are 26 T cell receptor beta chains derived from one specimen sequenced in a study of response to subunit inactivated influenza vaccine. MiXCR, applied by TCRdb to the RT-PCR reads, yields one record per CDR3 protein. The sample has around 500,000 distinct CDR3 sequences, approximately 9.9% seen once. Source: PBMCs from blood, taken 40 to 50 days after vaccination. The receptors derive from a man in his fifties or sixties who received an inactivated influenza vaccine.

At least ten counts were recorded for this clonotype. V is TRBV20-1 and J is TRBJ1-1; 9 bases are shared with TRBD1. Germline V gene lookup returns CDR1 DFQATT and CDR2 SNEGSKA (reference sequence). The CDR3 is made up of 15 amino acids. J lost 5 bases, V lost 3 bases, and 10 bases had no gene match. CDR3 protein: CSARPQQGAQTEAFF. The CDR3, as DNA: TGCAGTGCTAGGCCCCAACAGGGGGCGCAAACTGAAGCTTTCTTT.

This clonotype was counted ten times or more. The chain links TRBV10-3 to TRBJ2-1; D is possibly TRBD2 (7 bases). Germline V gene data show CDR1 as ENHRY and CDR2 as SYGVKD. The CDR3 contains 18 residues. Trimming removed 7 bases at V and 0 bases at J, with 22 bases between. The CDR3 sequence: CAIKGGGVADASYNEQFF. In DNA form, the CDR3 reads TGTGCCATCAAGGGGGGGGGAGTAGCGGATGCCTCCTACAATGAGCAGTTCTTC.

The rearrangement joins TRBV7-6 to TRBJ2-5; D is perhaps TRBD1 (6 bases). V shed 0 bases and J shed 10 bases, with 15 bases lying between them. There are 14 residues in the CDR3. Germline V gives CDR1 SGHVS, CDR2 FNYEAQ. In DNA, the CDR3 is TGTGCCAGCAGCTTAGCCTCAGGACAGCCCGACCAGTACTTC. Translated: CASSLASGQPDQYF.

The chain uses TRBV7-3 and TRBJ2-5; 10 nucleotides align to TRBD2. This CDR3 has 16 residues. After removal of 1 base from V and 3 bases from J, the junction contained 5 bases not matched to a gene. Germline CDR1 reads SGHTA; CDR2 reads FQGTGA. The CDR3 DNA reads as TGTGCCAGCAGCTTAATGGGTGGACTAGCGGAAGAGACCCAGTACTTC. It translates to CASSLMGGLAEETQYF.

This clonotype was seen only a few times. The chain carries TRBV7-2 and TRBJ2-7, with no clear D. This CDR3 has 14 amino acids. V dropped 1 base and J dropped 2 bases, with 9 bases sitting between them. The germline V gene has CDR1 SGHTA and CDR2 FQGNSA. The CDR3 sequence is CASSLGPTAYEQYF. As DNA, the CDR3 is TGTGCCAGCAGCTTAGGGCCTACTGCCTACGAGCAGTACTTC.

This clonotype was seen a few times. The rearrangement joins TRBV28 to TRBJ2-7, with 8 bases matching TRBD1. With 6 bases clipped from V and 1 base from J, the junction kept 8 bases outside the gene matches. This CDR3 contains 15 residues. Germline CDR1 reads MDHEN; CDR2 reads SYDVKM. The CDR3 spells CASSPGTGKSYEQYF. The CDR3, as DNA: TGTGCCAGCAGCCCCGGGACAGGTAAATCCTACGAGCAGTACTTC.

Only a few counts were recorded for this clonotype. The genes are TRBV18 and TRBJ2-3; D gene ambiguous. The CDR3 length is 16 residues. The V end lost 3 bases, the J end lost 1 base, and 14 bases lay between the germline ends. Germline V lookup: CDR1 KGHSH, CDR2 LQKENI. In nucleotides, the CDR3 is TGTGCCAGCTCACCGCTGCATGTCCAGGGCACAGATACGCAGTATTTT. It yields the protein CASSPLHVQGTDTQYF.

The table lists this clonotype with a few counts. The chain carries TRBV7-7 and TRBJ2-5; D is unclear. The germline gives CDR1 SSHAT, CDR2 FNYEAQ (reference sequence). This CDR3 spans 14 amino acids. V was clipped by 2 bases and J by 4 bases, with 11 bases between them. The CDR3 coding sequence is TGTGCCAGCAGCTTAAGGGTCCTAGGAGAGACCCAGTACTTC. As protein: CASSLRVLGETQYF.

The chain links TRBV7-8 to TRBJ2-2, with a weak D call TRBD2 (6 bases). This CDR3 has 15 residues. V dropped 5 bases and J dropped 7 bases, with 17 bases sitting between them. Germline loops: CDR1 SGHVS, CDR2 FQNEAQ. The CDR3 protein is CASSPGAGMSGELFF. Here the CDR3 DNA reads TGTGCCAGCAGCCCCGGGGCGGGGATGAGCGGGGAGCTGTTTTTT.

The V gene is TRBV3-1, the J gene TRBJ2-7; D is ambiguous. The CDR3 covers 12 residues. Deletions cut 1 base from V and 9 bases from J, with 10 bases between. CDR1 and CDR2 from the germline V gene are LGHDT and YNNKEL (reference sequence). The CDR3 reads CASSQVDLVQYF. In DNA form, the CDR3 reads TGTGCCAGCAGCCAAGTCGACTTAGTGCAGTACTTC.

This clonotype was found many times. CDR3 amino acids: CSAEDRDYEQYF. CDR3 nucleotides: TGCAGTGCCGAGGACCGGGACTACGAGCAGTACTTC. The rearrangement joins TRBV20-1 to TRBJ2-7; D is perhaps TRBD2 (5 bases). The CDR3 is 12 residues long. V gave up 6 bases and J gave up 3 bases, with 12 bases separating them. CDR1 is DFQATT and CDR2 is SNEGSKA in the germline V gene (reference sequence).

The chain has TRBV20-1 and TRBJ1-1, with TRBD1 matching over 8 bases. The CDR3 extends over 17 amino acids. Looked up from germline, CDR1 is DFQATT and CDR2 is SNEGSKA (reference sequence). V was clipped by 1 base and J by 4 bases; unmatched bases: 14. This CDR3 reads CSARGPGGAKGGTEAFF. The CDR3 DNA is TGCAGTGCTAGAGGACCAGGGGGCGCAAAGGGGGGCACTGAAGCTTTCTTT.

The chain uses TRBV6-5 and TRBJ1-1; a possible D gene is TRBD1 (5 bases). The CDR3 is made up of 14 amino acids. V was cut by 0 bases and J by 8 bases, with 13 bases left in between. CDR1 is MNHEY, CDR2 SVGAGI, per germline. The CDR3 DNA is TGTGCCAGCAGTTACTCGGGGACCCACCTCGAAGCTTTCTTT. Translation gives CASSYSGTHLEAFF.

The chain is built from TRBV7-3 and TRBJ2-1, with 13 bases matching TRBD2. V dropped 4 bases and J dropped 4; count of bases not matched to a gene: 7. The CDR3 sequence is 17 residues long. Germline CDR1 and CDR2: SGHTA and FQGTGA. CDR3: CASSSGSLAGGYNEQFF. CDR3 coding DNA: TGTGCCAGCAGCTCCGGGTCACTAGCGGGAGGGTACAATGAGCAGTTCTTC.

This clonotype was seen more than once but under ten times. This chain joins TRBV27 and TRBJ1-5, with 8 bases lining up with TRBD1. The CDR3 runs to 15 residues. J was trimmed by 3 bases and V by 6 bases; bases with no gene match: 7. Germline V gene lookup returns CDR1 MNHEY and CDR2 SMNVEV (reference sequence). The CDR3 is CASRKGQVSNQPQHF. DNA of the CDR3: TGTGCCAGCAGAAAGGGACAGGTTTCCAATCAGCCCCAGCATTTT.

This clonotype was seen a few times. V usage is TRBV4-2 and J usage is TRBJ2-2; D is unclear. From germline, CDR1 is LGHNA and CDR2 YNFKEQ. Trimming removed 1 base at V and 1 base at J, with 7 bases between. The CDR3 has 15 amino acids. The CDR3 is CASSQATENTGELFF. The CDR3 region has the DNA TGTGCCAGCAGCCAAGCCACCGAGAACACCGGGGAGCTGTTTTTT.

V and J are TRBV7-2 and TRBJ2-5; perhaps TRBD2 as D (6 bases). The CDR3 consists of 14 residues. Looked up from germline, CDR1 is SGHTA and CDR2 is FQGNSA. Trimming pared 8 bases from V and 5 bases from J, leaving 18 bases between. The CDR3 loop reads CASGSKRGEETQYF. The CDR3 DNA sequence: TGTGCCAGCGGGTCTAAGCGCGGGGAGGAGACCCAGTACTTC.

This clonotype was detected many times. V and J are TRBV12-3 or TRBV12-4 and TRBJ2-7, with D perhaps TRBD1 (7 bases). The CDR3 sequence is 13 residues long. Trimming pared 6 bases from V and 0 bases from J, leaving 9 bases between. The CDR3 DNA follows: TGTGCCAGCAGCAGGGGGGCCTCCTACGAGCAGTACTTC. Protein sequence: CASSRGASYEQYF.

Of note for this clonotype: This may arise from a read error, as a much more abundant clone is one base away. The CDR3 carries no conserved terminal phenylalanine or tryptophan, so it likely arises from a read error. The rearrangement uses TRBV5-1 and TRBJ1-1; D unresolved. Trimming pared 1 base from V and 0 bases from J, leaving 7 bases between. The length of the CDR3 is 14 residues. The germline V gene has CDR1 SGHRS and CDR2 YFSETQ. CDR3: CASSLSAMNTEAFL. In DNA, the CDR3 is TGCGCCAGCAGCTTGTCCGCAATGAACACTGAAGCTTTCCTT.

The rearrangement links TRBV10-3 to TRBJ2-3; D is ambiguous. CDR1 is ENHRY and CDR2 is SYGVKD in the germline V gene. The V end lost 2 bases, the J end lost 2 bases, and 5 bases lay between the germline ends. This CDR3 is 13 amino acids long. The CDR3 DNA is TGTGCCATCAGTGAGCCAGCCACAGATACGCAGTATTTT. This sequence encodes CAISEPATDTQYF.

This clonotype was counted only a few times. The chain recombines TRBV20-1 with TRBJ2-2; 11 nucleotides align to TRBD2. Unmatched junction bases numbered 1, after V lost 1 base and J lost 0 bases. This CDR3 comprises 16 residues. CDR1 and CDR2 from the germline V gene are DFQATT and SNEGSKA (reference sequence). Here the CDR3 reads CSARGLAGPNTGELFF. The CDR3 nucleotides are TGCAGTGCTAGAGGACTAGCGGGACCGAACACCGGGGAGCTGTTTTTT.

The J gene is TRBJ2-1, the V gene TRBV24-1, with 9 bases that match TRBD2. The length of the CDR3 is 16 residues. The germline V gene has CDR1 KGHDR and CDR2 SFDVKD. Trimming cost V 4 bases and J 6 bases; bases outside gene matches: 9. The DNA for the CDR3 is TGTGCCACCAGTGACCAAGCGGGGGGCCGACGCAATGAGCAGTTCTTC. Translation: CATSDQAGGRRNEQFF.

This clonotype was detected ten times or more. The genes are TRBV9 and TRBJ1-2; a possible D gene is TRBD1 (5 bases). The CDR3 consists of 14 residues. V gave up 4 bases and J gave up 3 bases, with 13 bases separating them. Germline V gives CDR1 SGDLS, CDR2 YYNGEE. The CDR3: CASSPGPYDYGYTF. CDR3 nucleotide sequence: TGTGCCAGCAGCCCGGGGCCCTACGACTATGGCTACACCTTC.

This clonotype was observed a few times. CDR3 amino acids: CASSHLRDGSFPQYF. CDR3 nucleotides: TGTGCCAGCAGCCACCTTAGGGACGGATCCTTCCCCCAGTACTTC. The V call is TRBV6-2 or TRBV6-3, the J call TRBJ2-5; D tentatively reads TRBD1 or TRBD2 (5 bases each). Germline CDR1 reads MNHEY; CDR2 reads SVGEGT. With 6 bases removed from V and 9 bases from J, the gap between germline ends came to 23 bases. The length of the CDR3 is 15 residues.

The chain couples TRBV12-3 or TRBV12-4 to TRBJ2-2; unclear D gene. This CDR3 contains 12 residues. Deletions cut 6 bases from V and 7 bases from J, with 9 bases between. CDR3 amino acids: CASSRANGELFF. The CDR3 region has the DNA TGTGCCAGCAGCCGGGCAAACGGGGAGCTGTTTTTT.

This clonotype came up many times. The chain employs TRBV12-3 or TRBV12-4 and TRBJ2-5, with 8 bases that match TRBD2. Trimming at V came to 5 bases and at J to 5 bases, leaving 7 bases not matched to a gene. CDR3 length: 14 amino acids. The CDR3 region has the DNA TGTGCCAGCAGTCCCAGCGGGGGAGAGGAGACCCAGTACTTC. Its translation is CASSPSGGEETQYF.